The text below deals with one T cell receptor beta chain. Its antigen remains unidentified. Distinct nucleotide sequences in the sample also encode this CDR3. The data are from a study of Ad26.COV2.S vaccination and SARS-CoV-2 variants. Deletions cut 3 bases from V and 2 bases from J, with 8 bases between. The length of the CDR3 is 13 residues. Germline V gene data show CDR1 as LNHDA and CDR2 as SQIVND (reference sequence). Sequencing used immunoSEQ multiplex PCR; TCRdb keeps in-frame clones, though not all of them. The top ten hold roughly 3.9% of the sample, which has hundreds of thousands of clones, under 95% seen once. The study, taken as a whole, reports: Analyses of TCR breadth and depth may have underestimated total T cell responses. Reports say spike-specific CD8+ and CD4+ T cell responses covered substantial breadth after vaccination. Non-spike TCR breadth did not differ much between vaccine and placebo recipients.

The source was peripheral blood, collected after recovery from COVID-19. The TCR originated in a human donor who had recovered from COVID-19. V is TRBV19 and J is TRBJ2-7; TRBD1 might be the D (5 bases). CDR3 residues: CASSIQGTYEQYF. CDR3 bases: TGTGCCAGTAGTATCCAGGGCACCTACGAGCAGTACTTC. Supplemented by reference TRBV19 and TRBJ2-7, the full variable domain reads DGGITQSPKYLFRKEGQNVTLSCEQNLNHDAMYWYRQDPGQGLRLIYYSQIVNDFQKGDIAEGYSVSREKKESFPLTVTSAQKNPTAFYLCASSIQGTYEQYFGPGTRLTVT.